This note documents a single T cell receptor (beta chain) sequence. Antigen: not known. This sample was taken from a study of cytomegalovirus exposure and HLA in healthy donors. On the study more broadly: Drawn from HLA-typed donors, around 85 million unique TCRs were held in an early data release.

Findings and limits, study-wide: Cytomegalovirus association was listed for about 160 TCR beta chains. Rarity held for most TCR sequences, but there were some public TCRs that occurred in many donors.

The PCR ran on 60 Vbeta and 13 Jbeta primers. The method was immunoSEQ multiplex PCR; TCRdb's version includes in-frame clones alone and lacks a portion of them. The table has over 150,000 clones, about 80% seen once. The specimen was PBMCs. This receptor was obtained from a man in his forties in good health and CMV-seronegative.

The CDR3 sequence: CASSLGSGSPEAFF. The CDR3 DNA sequence: TGTGCCAGCAGCTTGGGAAGTGGGAGCCCTGAAGCTTTCTTT. V gene TRBV5-8 combines with J gene TRBJ1-1, with D unresolved. The CDR3 consists of 14 residues. V was clipped by 0 bases and J by 6 bases, with 12 bases between them. Per germline, CDR1 SGHTS and CDR2 YDEGEE.